This TCR beta chain was sequenced during a study of T cells in Graves' hyperthyroidism and ophthalmopathy. Amplification targeted TCR beta CDR3 regions from RNA transcripts. A set of HTBI primers served as the primers for a first-round RT-PCR of the TCR CDR3. TCRdb processed the multiplex PCR reads anew with MiXCR; each CDR3 protein has one entry. The sample lists 450,000 to 700,000 distinct CDR3 sequences, 40% to 55% occurring once. The CDR3 extends over 14 amino acids. V was cut by 0 bases and J by 2 bases, with 7 bases left in between. Germline CDR1 is SEHNR and CDR2 is FQNEAQ (reference sequence). About this clonotype: Its cognate antigen is unknown.

Findings and caveats of the study: Among clonotypes expanded in thyroid above 0.001, most were also found in blood.

The chain links TRBV7-9 to TRBJ2-5; D is unresolved. This receptor was identified in an adult woman with Graves' disease, either hyperthyroidism or ophthalmopathy (not recorded which). Specimen: peripheral blood or thyroid tissue (not recorded which). The CDR3 loop is CASSLAGAQETQYF. CDR3 nucleotides: TGTGCCAGCAGCTTAGCTGGCGCGCAAGAGACCCAGTACTTC. The full variable domain, in which reference TRBV7-9 and TRBJ2-5 provide the parts outside the CDR3, is DTGVSQNPRHKITKRGQNVTFRCDPISEHNRLYWYRQTLGQGPEFLTYFQNEAQLEKSRLLSDRFSAERPKGSFSTLEIQRTEQGDSAMYLCASSLAGAQETQYFGPGTRLLVL.